The present T cell receptor beta chain was sequenced within a study of blood T cell repertoires in COVID-19. TCRdb keeps only in-frame clones here, not all; method: immunoSEQ multiplex PCR. The repertoire includes 230,000 or so clones, 85% to 90% of them detected once, and about 14% sits in the top ten. V lost 3 bases and J lost 5; bases outside the gene matches: 4. The CDR3 is 15 residues long. Germline V gene lookup returns CDR1 SGHTA and CDR2 FQGTGA. The sequenced material came from PBMCs or T cells enriched from blood (not recorded which). This receptor was taken from a woman aged 45 to 65 with acute COVID-19. The chain uses TRBV7-3 and TRBJ2-3; 11 bases are a match to TRBD2. CDR3: CASSLIAGGQDTQYF. In nucleotides, the CDR3 is TGTGCCAGCAGCTTGATAGCGGGAGGGCAAGATACGCAGTATTTT.